A single sample is the source of the 2 T cell receptor beta chains below, sequenced in a study of shared clonotypes between healthy human individuals. The table came from immunoSEQ multiplex PCR; TCRdb's copy has only in-frame clones and leaves some out. The sample yields approximately 2.5 million clones, approximately 94% seen once. Material: naive CD4+ T cells from PBMCs. This sample's subset: CD45RA+ positively selected. The receptors were sampled from a man in his late teens or twenties in good health. Some clones in this sample may be carry-over from other donors' samples.

The chain carries TRBV5-5 and TRBJ2-7; 8 bases line up with TRBD1. Per the germline V gene, CDR1 is SGHKS and CDR2 is YYEKEE (reference sequence). V shed 5 bases, J shed 3 bases, and the junction held 4 bases outside the gene matches. This CDR3 comprises 13 residues. This CDR3 is CASRMTGVYEQYF. Written as DNA, the CDR3 is TGTGCCAGCAGGATGACAGGGGTCTACGAGCAGTACTTC.

This clone was seen just once. The chain uses TRBV5-1 and TRBJ1-1; D gene unclear. Trimming shortened V by 4 bases and J by 4 bases, and 14 bases separated the two germline ends. Germline V gene data show CDR1 as SGHRS and CDR2 as YFSETQ. The CDR3 spans 14 residues. CDR3 sequence reads: CASSQRHDSTEAFF. The CDR3 DNA reads as TGCGCCAGCAGCCAACGCCATGATTCCACTGAAGCTTTCTTT.